This TCR beta chain is from a study of T cell responses to AZD1222 COVID-19 vaccine. Note on this clone: The antigen remains undetermined.

In germline, CDR1 is SGHAT, CDR2 FQNNGV. V was shortened by 1 base and J by 7 bases, with 11 bases between the two germline ends. The CDR3 runs to 14 residues. Regarding the study as a whole: Clonal diversity may have been underestimated, and the donors were mostly white British, with more females than males. Recipients of two AZD1222 doses showed rising Spike-specific TCR breadth and depth. With dominance at 160-218 and 743-854, vaccine-associated CD4 TCRs spanned spike. Repertoire sampling was restricted to post-peak T cell response timepoints.

Measured with immunoSEQ multiplex PCR; TCRdb has only the in-frame clones, and not every one. The sample lists some 98,000 clones; around nine tenths were seen once. The sequenced sample was peripheral blood, obtained 28 days after the second AZD1222 dose. The chain has TRBV11-2 and TRBJ1-5, with unresolved D. This receptor was obtained from an adult who received the AZD1222 COVID-19 vaccine. The CDR3 DNA sequence: TGTGCCAGCAGCTTAGGTGGTGAAAGGCAGCCCCAGCATTTT. Amino acid sequence: CASSLGGERQPQHF.